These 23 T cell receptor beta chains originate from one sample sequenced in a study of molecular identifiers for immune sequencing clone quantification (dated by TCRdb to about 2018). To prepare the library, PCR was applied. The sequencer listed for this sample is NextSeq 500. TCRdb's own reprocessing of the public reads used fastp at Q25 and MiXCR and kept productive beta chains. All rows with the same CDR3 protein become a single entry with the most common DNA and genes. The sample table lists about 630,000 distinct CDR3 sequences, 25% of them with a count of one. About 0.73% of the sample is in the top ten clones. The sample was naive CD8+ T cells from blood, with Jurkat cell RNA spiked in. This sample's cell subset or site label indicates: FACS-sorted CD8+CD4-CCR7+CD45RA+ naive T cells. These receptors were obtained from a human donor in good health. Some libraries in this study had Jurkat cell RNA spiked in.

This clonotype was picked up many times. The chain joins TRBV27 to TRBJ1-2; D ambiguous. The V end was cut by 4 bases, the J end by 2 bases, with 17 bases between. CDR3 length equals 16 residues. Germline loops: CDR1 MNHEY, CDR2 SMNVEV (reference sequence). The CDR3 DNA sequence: TGTGCCAGCAGTTCCCCGACAAAAAACGGAAACTATGGCTACACCTTC. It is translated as CASSSPTKNGNYGYTF.

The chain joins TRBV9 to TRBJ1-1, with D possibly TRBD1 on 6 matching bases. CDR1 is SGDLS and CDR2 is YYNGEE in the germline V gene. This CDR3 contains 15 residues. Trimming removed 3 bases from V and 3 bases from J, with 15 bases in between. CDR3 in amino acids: CASSEEGGLDTEAFF. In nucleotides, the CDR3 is TGTGCCAGCAGCGAAGAGGGGGGGCTTGACACTGAAGCTTTCTTT.

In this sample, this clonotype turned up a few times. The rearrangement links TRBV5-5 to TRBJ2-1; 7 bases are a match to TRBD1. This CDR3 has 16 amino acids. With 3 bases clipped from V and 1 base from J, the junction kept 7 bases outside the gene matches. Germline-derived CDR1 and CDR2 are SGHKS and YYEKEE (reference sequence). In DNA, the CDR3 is TGTGCCAGCAGCTATAGAAGGACAGGATCCTACAATGAGCAGTTCTTC. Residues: CASSYRRTGSYNEQFF.

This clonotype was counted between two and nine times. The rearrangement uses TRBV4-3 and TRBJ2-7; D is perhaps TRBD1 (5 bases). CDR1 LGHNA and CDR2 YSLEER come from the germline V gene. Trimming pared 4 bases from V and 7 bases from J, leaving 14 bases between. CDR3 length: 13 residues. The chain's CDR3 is CASSPQRTQEQYF. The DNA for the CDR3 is TGCGCCAGCAGCCCTCAACGGACACAAGAGCAGTACTTC.

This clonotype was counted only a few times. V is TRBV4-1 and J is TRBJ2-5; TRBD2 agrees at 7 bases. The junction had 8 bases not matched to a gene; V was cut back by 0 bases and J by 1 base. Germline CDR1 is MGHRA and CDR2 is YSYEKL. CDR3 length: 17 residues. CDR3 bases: TGCGCCAGCAGCCAAGAGAGAGATAGCGGGTCCCAAGAGACCCAGTACTTC. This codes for CASSQERDSGSQETQYF.

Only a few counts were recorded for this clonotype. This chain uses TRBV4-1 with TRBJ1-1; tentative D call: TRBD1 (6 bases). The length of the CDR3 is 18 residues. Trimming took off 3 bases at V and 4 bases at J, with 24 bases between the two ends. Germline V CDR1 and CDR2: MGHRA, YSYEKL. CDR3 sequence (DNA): TGCGCCAGCAGCCACCTCGGGGGGGCCGGCGAGGGGCGCACTGAAGCTTTCTTT. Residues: CASSHLGGAGEGRTEAFF.

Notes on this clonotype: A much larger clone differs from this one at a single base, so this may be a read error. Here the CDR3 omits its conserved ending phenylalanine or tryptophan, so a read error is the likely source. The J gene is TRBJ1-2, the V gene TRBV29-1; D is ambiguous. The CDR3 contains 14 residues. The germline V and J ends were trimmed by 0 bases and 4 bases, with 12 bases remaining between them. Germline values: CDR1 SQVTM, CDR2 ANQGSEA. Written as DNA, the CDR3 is TGCAGCGTTGAAGATCACGCCAGCTCCTATGGCTACACCCTC. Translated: CSVEDHASSYGYTL.

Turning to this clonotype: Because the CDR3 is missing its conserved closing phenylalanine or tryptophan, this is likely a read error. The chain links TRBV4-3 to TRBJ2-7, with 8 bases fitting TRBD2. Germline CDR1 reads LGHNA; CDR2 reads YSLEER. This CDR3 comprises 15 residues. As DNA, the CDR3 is TGCGCCAGCGGCCAAGAGGTAGCGGGGTCTTACGAGCAGTACTTA. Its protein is CASGQEVAGSYEQYL.

In DNA, the CDR3 is TGTGCCAGCAGCTTTCGGTGGACGTCGAACACTGAAGCTTTCTTT. Translated: CASSFRWTSNTEAFF. V is TRBV11-2 and J is TRBJ1-1; D ambiguous. Trimming stripped 3 bases from V and 1 base from J, with 12 bases between. CDR3 length: 15 residues. The germline gives CDR1 SGHAT, CDR2 FQNNGV.

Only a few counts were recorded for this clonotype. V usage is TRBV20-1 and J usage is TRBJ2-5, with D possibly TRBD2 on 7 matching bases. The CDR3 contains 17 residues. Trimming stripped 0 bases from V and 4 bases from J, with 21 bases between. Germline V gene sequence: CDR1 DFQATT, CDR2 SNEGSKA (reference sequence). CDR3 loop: CSARDLEGGGRGETQYF. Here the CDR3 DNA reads TGCAGTGCTAGAGATCTCGAGGGGGGGGGGCGTGGAGAGACCCAGTACTTC.

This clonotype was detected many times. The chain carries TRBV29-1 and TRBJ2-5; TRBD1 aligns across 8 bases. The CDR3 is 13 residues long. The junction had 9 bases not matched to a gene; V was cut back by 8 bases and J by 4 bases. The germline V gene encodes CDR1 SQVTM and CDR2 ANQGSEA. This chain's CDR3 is CSSRQGAGETQYF. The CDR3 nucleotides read TGCAGCTCACGCCAGGGGGCTGGAGAGACCCAGTACTTC.

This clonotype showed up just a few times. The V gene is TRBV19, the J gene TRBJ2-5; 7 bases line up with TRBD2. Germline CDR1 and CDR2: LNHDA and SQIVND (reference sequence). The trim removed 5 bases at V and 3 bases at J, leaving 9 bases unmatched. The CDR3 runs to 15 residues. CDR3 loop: CASSYPSGEEETQYF. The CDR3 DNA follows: TGTGCCAGTAGTTACCCCAGCGGGGAAGAAGAGACCCAGTACTTC. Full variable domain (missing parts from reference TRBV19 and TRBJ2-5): DGGITQSPKYLFRKEGQNVTLSCEQNLNHDAMYWYRQDPGQGLRLIYYSQIVNDFQKGDIAEGYSVSREKKESFPLTVTSAQKNPTAFYLCASSYPSGEEETQYFGPGTRLLVL.

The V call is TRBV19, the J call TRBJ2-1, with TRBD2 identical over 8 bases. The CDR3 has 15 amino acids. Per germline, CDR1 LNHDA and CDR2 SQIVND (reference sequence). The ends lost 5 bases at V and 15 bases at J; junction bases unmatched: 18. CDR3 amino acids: CASSFGGRSPGAPFF. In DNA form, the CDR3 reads TGTGCCAGTAGTTTTGGCGGGAGGTCCCCAGGCGCCCCGTTCTTC. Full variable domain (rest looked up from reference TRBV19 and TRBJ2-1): DGGITQSPKYLFRKEGQNVTLSCEQNLNHDAMYWYRQDPGQGLRLIYYSQIVNDFQKGDIAEGYSVSREKKESFPLTVTSAQKNPTAFYLCASSFGGRSPGAPFFGPGTRLTVL.

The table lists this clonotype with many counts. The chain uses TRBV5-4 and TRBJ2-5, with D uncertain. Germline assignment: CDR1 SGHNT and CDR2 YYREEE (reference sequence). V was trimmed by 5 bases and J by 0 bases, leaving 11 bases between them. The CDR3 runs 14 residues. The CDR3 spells CASSTFGNQETQYF. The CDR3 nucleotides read TGTGCCAGCAGTACCTTTGGAAACCAAGAGACCCAGTACTTC. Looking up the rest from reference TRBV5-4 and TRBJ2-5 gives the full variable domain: ETGVTQSPTHLIKTRGQQVTLRCSSQSGHNTVSWYQQALGQGPQFIFQYYREEENGRGNFPPRFSGLQFPNYSSELNVNALELDDSALYLCASSTFGNQETQYFGPGTRLLVL.

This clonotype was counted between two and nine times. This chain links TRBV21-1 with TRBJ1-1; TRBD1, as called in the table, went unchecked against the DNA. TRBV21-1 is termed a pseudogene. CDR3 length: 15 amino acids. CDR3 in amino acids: CASIPRGGLNTEAFF. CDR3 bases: TGTGCCAGCATCCCTCGTGGGGGGCTGAACACTGAAGCTTTCTTT.

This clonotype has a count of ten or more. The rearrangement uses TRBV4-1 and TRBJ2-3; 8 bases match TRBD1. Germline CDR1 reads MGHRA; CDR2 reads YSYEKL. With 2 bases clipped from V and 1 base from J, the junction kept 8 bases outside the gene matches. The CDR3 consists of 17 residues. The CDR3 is CASSQLQGAGGTDTQYF. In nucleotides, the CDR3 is TGCGCCAGCAGCCAACTTCAGGGGGCAGGTGGCACAGATACGCAGTATTTT.

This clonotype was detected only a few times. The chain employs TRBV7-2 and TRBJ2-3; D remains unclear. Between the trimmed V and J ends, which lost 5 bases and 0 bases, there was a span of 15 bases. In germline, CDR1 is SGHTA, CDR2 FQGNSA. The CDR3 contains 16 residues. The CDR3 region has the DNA TGTGCCAGCAGCATTCAGCCAAGAGGAAGCACAGATACGCAGTATTTT. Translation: CASSIQPRGSTDTQYF.

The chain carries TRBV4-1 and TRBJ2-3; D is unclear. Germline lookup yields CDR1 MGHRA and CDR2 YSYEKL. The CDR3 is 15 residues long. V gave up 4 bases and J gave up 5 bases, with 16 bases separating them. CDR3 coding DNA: TGCGCCAGCAGCCCTCAGAGTGGGCCTGGAGATACGCAGTATTTT. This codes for CASSPQSGPGDTQYF.

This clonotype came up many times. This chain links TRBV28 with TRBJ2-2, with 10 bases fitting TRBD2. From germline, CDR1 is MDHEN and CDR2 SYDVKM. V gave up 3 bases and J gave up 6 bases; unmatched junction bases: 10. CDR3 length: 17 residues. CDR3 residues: CASSFFSGLAGAGELFF. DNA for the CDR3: TGTGCCAGCAGTTTCTTTTCAGGGCTAGCGGGAGCCGGGGAGCTGTTTTTT.

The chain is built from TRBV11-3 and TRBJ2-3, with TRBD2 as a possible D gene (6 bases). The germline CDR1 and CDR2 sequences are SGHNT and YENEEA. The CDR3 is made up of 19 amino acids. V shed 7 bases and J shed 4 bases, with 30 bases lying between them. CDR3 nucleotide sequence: TGTGCCAGCACCCCTTATGCGGGGCGGATTGTCCATTCATCAGATACGCAGTATTTT. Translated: CASTPYAGRIVHSSDTQYF.

The CDR3 is CASSEHSVNTEAFF. Here the CDR3 DNA reads TGTGCCAGCAGTGAACATTCAGTAAACACTGAAGCTTTCTTT. The chain has TRBV6-1 and TRBJ1-1, with D unresolved. The CDR3 loop spans 14 amino acids. Looked up from germline, CDR1 is MNHNS and CDR2 is SASEGT. V shed 2 bases and J shed 2 bases, with 9 bases lying between them.

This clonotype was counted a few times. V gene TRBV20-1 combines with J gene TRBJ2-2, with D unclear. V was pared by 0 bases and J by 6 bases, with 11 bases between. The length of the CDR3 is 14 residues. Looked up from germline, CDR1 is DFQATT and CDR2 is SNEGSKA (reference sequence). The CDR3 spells CSARDSPRPGELFF. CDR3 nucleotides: TGCAGTGCTAGAGATAGTCCAAGGCCCGGGGAGCTGTTTTTT.

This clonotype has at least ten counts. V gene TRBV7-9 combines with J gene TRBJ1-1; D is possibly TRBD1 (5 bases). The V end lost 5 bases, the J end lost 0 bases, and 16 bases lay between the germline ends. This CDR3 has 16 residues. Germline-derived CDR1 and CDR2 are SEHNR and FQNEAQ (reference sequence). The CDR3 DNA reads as TGTGCCAGCAGCCCCACTTGGGGCAGCATGAACACTGAAGCTTTCTTT. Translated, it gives CASSPTWGSMNTEAFF. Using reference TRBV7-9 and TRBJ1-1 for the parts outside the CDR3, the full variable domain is DTGVSQNPRHKITKRGQNVTFRCDPISEHNRLYWYRQTLGQGPEFLTYFQNEAQLEKSRLLSDRFSAERPKGSFSTLEIQRTEQGDSAMYLCASSPTWGSMNTEAFFGQGTRLTVV.